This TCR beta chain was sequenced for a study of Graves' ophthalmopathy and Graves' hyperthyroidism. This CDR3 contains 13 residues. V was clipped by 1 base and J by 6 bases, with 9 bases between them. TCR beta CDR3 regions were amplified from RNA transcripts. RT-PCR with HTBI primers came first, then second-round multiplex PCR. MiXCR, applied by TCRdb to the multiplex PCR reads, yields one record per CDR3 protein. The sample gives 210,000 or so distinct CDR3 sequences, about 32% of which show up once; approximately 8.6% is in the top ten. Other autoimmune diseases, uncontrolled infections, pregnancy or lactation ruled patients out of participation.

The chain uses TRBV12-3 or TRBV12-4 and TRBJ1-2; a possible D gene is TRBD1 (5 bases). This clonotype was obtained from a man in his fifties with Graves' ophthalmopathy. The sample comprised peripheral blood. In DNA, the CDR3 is TGTGCCAGCAGTTTAGGGGGGAGAGATGGCTACACCTTC. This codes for CASSLGGRDGYTF.